This is a list of T cell receptor beta chains from one sample in a study of cytomegalovirus exposure and HLA in healthy donors. Sequencing was performed with immunoSEQ multiplex PCR; in TCRdb, only in-frame clones are kept and a portion is missing. The repertoire includes about 97,000 clones, 76% of them detected once, and 4.1% sits in the top ten. Sequencing was carried out using PBMCs. The receptors stem from a man aged 35-49 years in good health and CMV-seronegative. Each CDR3 is given without its conserved first and last residue. Each record gives: D gene, V gene, CDR3 protein. The D gene is left open where the match is weak.

D: NA
V: TRBV10-3
CDR3: AIKSAGGNQPQH

D: NA
V: TRBV6-5
CDR3: AAHGGWNSPLH

D: TRBD1
V: TRBV2
CDR3: ASSEGQGGHSPLH

D: TRBD1
V: TRBV28
CDR3: ASSTSGTANEKLF

D: TRBD2
V: TRBV6-4
CDR3: ASSARSRGTSTDTQY

D: NA
V: TRBV5-6
CDR3: ASSFTGINTGELF

D: TRBD1
V: TRBV11-2
CDR3: ASSPGTAPTNEKLF

D: TRBD2
V: TRBV7-9
CDR3: ASSPSVGGGATETQY

D: TRBD1
V: TRBV5-4
CDR3: ATYDRVYNSPLH

D: TRBD1
V: TRBV6-6
CDR3: ASQQGASSGNTIY

D: TRBD2
V: TRBV19
CDR3: ASLAGGTDTQY

D: TRBD1
V: TRBV7-9
CDR3: SSSLATGAQPQH

D: NA
V: TRBV7-9
CDR3: ASSLARGDTQY

D: NA
V: TRBV27
CDR3: ASMGQTATNEKLF

D: TRBD2
V: TRBV27
CDR3: ASSLRSGGGKNIQY

D: TRBD1
V: TRBV7-9
CDR3: ASSSLWTGVEETQY

D: NA
V: TRBV28
CDR3: ASNSGTEAF

D: TRBD1
V: TRBV2
CDR3: ASALRGAGGQPQH

D: TRBD1
V: TRBV30
CDR3: AGRGLGNTEAF

D: NA
V: TRBV2
CDR3: ASNLGLGNTIY

D: TRBD1
V: TRBV10-3
CDR3: AISSGTGADTEAF

D: TRBD2
V: TRBV6-6
CDR3: ASSLAGGGYNEQF

D: NA
V: TRBV7-9
CDR3: SMRGGNGEAF

D: NA
V: TRBV11-2
CDR3: ASSLARANEKLF

D: TRBD1
V: TRBV28
CDR3: ASRVRTGLTYNEQF

D: TRBD1
V: TRBV28
CDR3: ASSLSWFRTGNYGYT

D: NA
V: TRBV7-2
CDR3: ASSSQGFGYEQY

D: TRBD2
V: TRBV10-3
CDR3: AISGSGTSGGAGQETQY

D: TRBD1
V: TRBV5-1
CDR3: ASSSGQAVQETQY

D: NA
V: TRBV7-2
CDR3: ASSAQTGFGAF

D: TRBD1
V: TRBV5-1
CDR3: ASSQGQGLPEAF

D: NA
V: TRBV5-1
CDR3: ASSLESSSYNEQF

D: TRBD2
V: TRBV7-3
CDR3: ASSFSSGSYNEQF

D: TRBD1
V: TRBV29-1
CDR3: SVRDRGETQY

D: NA
V: TRBV18
CDR3: ASRSEADTQY

D: TRBD2
V: TRBV7-2
CDR3: ASSLRGIAGLGEQF

D: NA
V: TRBV4-3
CDR3: ASSQDPGYNQPQH

D: NA
V: TRBV29-1
CDR3: SVDGATNEKLF

D: TRBD1
V: TRBV6-5
CDR3: ASSFGTGSEQY

D: NA
V: TRBV9
CDR3: ASSVGESGNTIY

D: NA
V: TRBV7-2
CDR3: ASSFQNSPLH

D: NA
V: TRBV5-1
CDR3: ASSLGEGGGTEAF

D: NA
V: TRBV27
CDR3: ASSLWSAVGAGSSPLH

D: TRBD2
V: TRBV9
CDR3: ASSVVVAGTDTQY

D: TRBD1
V: TRBV9
CDR3: ASSGQGSGQPQH

D: TRBD1
V: TRBV6-5
CDR3: ASSNSGTGLAF

D: NA
V: TRBV5-1
CDR3: ASSPLRGGVGYT

D: TRBD2
V: TRBV7-2
CDR3: ASSLRGSGSQETQY

D: NA
V: TRBV18
CDR3: ASSPLTRHEKLF

D: NA
V: TRBV25-1
CDR3: ASRTYRDEQY

D: NA
V: TRBV2
CDR3: ASSELERGTEAF

D: TRBD1
V: TRBV4-1
CDR3: ASSQDRGPDYGYT

D: NA
V: TRBV10-3
CDR3: AISSGDSNQPQH

D: TRBD1
V: TRBV5-5
CDR3: ASSRTGGMNTEAF

D: NA
V: TRBV6-5
CDR3: ASSYSSGAPQAF